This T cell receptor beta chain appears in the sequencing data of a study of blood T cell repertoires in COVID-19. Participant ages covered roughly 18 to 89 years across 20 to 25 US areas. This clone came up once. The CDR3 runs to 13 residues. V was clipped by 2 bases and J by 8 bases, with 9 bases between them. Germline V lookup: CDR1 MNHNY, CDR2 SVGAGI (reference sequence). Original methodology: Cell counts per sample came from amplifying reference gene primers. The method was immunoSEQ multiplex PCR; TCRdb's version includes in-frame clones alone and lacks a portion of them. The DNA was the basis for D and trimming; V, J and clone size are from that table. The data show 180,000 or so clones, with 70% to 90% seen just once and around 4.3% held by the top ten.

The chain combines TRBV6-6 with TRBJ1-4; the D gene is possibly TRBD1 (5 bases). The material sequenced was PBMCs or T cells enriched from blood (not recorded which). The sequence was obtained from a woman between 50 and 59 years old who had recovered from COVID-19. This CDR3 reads CASSYNGAEKLFF. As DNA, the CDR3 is TGTGCCAGCAGTTACAATGGGGCGGAAAAACTGTTTTTT.